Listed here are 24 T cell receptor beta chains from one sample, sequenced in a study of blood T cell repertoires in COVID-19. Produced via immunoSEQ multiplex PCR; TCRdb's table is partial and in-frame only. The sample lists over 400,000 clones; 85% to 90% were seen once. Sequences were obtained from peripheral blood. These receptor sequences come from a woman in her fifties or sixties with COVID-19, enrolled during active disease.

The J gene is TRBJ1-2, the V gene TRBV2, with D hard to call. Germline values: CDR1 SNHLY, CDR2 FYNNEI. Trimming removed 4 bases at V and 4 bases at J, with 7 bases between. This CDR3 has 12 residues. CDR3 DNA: TGTGCCAGCAGTGGGGAGGCCTATGGCTACACCTTC. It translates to CASSGEAYGYTF.

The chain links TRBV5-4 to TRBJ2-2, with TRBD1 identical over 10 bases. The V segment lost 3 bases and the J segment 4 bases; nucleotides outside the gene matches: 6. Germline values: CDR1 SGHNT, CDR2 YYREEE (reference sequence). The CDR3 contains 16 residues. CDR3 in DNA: TGTGCCAGCAGCTACCGGGACAGGGGTGGCACCGGGGAGCTGTTTTTT. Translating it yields CASSYRDRGGTGELFF.

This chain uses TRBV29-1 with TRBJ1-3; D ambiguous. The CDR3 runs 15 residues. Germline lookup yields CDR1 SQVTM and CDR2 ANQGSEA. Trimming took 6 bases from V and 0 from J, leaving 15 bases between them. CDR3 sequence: CSVVGGSRSGNTIYF. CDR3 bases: TGCAGCGTCGTGGGAGGATCCCGCTCTGGAAACACCATATATTTT.

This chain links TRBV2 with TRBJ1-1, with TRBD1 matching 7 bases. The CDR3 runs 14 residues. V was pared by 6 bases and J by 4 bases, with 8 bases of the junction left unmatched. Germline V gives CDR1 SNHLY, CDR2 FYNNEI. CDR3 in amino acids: CASSLDRVGTEAFF. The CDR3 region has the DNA TGTGCCAGCAGCCTCGACAGGGTGGGCACTGAAGCTTTCTTT.

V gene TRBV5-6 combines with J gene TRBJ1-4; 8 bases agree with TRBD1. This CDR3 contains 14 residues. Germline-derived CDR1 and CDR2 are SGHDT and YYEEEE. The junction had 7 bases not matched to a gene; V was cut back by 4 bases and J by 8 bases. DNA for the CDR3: TGTGCCAGCAGCACCGACAGGGGCGGGGAAAAACTGTTTTTT. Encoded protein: CASSTDRGGEKLFF.

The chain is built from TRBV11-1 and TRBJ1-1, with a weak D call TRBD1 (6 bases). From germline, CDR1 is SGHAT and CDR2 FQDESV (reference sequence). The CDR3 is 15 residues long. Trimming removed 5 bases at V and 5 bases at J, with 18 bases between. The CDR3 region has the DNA TGTGCCAGCAGCCCGGAGGGGGGGGCGCGGACTGAAGCTTTCTTT. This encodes CASSPEGGARTEAFF.

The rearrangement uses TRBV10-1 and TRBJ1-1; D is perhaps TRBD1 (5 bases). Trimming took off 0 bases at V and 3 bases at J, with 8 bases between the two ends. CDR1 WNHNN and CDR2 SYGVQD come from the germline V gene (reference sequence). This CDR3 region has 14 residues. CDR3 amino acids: CASSESIRDTEAFF. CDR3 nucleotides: TGCGCCAGCAGTGAGTCGATCAGGGACACTGAAGCTTTCTTT.

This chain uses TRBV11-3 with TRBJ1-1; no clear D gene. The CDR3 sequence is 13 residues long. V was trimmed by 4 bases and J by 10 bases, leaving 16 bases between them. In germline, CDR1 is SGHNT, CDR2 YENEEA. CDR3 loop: CASSSEDSNRAFF. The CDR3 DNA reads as TGTGCCAGCAGCTCTGAGGATTCTAACCGAGCTTTCTTT.

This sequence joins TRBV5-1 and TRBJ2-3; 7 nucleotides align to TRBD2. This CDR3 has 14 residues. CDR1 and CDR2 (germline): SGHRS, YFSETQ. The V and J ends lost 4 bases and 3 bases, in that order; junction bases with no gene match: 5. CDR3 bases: TGCGCCAGCAGCGCTTGGGGGGGAACAGATACGCAGTATTTT. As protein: CASSAWGGTDTQYF.

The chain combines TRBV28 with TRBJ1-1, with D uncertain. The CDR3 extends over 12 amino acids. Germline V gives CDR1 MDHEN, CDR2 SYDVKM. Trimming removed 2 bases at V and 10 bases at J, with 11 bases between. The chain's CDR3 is CASSLISIGAFF. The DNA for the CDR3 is TGTGCCAGCAGTTTAATTTCAATCGGAGCTTTCTTT.

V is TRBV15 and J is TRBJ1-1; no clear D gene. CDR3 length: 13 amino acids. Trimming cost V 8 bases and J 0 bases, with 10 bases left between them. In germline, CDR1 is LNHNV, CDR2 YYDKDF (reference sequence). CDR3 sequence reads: CATQADLNTEAFF. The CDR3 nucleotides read TGTGCCACCCAGGCAGATCTGAACACTGAAGCTTTCTTT.

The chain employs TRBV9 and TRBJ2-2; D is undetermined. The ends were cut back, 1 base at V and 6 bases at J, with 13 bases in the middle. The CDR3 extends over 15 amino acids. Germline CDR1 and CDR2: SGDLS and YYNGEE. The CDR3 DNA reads TGTGCCAGCAGCGTACAGCGAGGTCCCGCCGGGGAGCTGTTTTTT. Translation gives CASSVQRGPAGELFF.

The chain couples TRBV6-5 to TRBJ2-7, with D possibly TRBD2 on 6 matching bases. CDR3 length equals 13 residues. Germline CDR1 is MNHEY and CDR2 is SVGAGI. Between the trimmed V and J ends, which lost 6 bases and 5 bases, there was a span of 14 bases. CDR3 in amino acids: CASSLGREDEQYF. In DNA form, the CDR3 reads TGTGCCAGCAGCCTCGGCAGGGAGGACGAGCAGTACTTC.

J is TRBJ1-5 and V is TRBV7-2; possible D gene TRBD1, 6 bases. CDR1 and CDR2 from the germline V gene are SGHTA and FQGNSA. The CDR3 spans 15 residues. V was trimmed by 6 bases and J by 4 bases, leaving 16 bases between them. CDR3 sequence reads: CASSKDDRHNQPQHF. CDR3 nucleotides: TGTGCCAGCAGTAAAGACGACAGGCATAATCAGCCCCAGCATTTT.

In nucleotides, the CDR3 is TGTGCCAGCACCTCCGACGGGGGAAACACCATATATTTT. As protein: CASTSDGGNTIYF. This chain connects TRBV6-5 to TRBJ1-3; no clear D gene. There are 13 residues in the CDR3. The V gene's germline CDR1 is MNHEY and CDR2 SVGAGI. Trimming removed 7 bases at V and 4 bases at J, with 11 bases between.

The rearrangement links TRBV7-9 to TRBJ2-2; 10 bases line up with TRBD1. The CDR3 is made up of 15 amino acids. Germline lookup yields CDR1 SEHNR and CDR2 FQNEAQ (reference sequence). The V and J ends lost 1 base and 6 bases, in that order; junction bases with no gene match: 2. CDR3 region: CASSLGQGAPGELFF. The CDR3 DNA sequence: TGTGCCAGCAGCTTAGGACAGGGGGCACCCGGGGAGCTGTTTTTT.

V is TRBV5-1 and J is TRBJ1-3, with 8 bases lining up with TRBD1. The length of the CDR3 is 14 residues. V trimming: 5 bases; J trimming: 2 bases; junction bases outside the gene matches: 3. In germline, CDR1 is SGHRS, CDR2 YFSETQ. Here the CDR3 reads CASRDRAAGNTIYF. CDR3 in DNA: TGCGCCAGCAGGGACAGGGCGGCTGGAAACACCATATATTTT.

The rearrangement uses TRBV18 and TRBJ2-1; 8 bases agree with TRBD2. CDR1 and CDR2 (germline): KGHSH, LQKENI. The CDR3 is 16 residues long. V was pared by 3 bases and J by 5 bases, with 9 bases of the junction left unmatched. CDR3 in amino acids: CASSPSSGSLDNEQFF. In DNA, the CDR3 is TGTGCCAGCTCACCTTCTAGCGGGTCATTGGACAATGAGCAGTTCTTC.

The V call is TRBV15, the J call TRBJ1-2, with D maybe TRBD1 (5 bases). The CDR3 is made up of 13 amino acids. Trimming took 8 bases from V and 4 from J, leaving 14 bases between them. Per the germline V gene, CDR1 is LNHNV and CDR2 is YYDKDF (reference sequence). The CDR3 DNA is TGTGCCACCCGCCAGGGCTCCCCCTATGGCTACACCTTC. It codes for CATRQGSPYGYTF.

CDR3 amino acids: CASSAQGASEQYF. CDR3 DNA sequence: TGTGCCAGCAGCGCCCAGGGGGCCAGCGAGCAGTACTTC. The rearrangement joins TRBV9 to TRBJ2-7; TRBD1 agrees at 8 bases. Germline values: CDR1 SGDLS, CDR2 YYNGEE. V trimming: 3 bases; J trimming: 6 bases; junction bases outside the gene matches: 5. The CDR3 covers 13 residues.

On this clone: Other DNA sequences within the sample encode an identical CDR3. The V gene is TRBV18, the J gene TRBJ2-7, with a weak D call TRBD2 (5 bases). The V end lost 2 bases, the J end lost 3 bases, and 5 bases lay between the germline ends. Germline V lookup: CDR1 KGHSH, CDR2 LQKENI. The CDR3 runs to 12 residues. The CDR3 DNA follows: TGTGCCAGCTCACCAGGGAGCTACGAGCAGTACTTC. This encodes CASSPGSYEQYF.

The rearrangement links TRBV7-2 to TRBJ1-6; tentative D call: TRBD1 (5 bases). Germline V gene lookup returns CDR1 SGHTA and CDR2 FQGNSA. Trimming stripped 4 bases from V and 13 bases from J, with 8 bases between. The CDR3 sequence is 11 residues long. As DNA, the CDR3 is TGTGCCAGCAGCTCGGGGGGGCCCCTCCACTTT. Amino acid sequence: CASSSGGPLHF.

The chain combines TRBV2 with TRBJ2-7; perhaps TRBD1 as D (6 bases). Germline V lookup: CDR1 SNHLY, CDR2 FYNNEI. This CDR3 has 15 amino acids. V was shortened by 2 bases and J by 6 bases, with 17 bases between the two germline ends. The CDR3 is CASSERSGDEGEQYF. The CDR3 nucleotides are TGTGCCAGCAGTGAAAGGTCAGGGGATGAGGGCGAGCAGTACTTC.

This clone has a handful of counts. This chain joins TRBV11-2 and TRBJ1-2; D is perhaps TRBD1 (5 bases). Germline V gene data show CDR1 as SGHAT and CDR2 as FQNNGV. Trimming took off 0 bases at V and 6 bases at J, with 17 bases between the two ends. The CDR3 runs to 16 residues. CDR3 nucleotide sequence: TGTGCCAGCAGCTTAGATCTGGCGACAGCTCTCGATGGCTACACCTTC. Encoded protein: CASSLDLATALDGYTF.